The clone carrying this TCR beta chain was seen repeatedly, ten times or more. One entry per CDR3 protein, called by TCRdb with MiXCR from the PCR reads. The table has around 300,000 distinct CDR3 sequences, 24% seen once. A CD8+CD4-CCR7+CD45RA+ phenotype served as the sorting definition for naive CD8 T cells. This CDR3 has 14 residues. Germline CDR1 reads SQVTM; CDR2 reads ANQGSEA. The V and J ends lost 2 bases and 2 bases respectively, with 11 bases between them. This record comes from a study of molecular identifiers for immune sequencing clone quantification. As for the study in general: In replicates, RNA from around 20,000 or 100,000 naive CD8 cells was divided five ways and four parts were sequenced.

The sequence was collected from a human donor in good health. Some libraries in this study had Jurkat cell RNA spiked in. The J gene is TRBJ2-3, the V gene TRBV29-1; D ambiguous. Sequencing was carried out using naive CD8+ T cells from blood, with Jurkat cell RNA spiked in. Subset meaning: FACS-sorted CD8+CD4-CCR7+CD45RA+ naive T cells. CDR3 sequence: CSVEIRSNTDTQYF. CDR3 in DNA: TGCAGCGTTGAAATAAGATCCAACACAGATACGCAGTATTTT.